This entry lists 4 T cell receptor beta chains sequenced from one sample in a study of blood T cells in healthy people across ages. Using a J-beta primer mix together with a sample-barcoded 5' primer, a second PCR was run for roughly 6 to 12 cycles. TCRdb re-called the 5' RACE reads through MiXCR, storing one row per CDR3 protein. Of hundreds of thousands of distinct CDR3 sequences listed, around 21% are singletons. The sequenced sample consisted of blood. These receptor sequences come from a man aged 65 to 85 in good health.

This clonotype was picked up a small number of times. The V gene is TRBV29-1, the J gene TRBJ2-3; a weak D match, TRBD2 (5 bases). Between the trimmed V and J ends, which lost 3 bases and 1 base, there was a span of 17 bases. The length of the CDR3 is 16 residues. The germline CDR1 and CDR2 sequences are SQVTM and ANQGSEA. The CDR3 bases are TGCAGCGTTGATACCACCCCACGGGGAGGCACAGATACGCAGTATTTT. Encoded protein: CSVDTTPRGGTDTQYF.

This clonotype was counted a few times. At one boundary the junction diverges from the germline segment, which might be a read error. The genes are TRBV20-1 and TRBJ1-2; 7 bases align to TRBD1. The CDR3 runs 14 residues. Germline V gives CDR1 DFQATT, CDR2 SNEGSKA (reference sequence). In nucleotides, the CDR3 is TGCAGTGCTAGAGATCCTACAGGGGTTTTTGGCTACGCCTTC. This translates into CSARDPTGVFGYAF.

This clonotype was seen a few times. The chain uses TRBV28 and TRBJ1-6; no definite D call. From germline, CDR1 is MDHEN and CDR2 SYDVKM. V shed 3 bases and J shed 11 bases, with 14 bases lying between them. This CDR3 contains 14 residues. The CDR3 sequence: CASSLTRTGTPLHF. DNA for the CDR3: TGTGCCAGCAGTTTGACCCGGACGGGTACACCCCTCCACTTT.

The chain carries TRBV29-1 and TRBJ2-3; possibly TRBD1 or TRBD2 for D (5 bases each). Germline assignment: CDR1 SQVTM and CDR2 ANQGSEA. V lost 3 bases, J lost 12 bases, and 19 bases lay in between. This CDR3 is 13 amino acids long. The CDR3 nucleotides read TGCAGCGTTGAGTTTGGGACGCGAGACCCCCAGTATTTT. Amino acids: CSVEFGTRDPQYF.